A selection of T cell receptor beta chains follows, all from one sample in a study of CD8 T cells in Susac syndrome. TCRdb used MiXCR to reprocess the immunoSEQ multiplex PCR reads, holding one entry per CDR3 protein. The table records some 150,000 distinct CDR3 sequences, 94% of them present only once. The specimen was CD8+ T cells from PBMCs. These TCRs come from a human donor in good health. Each CDR3 is given with its conserved first and last residue. D genes are given only for firm matches. Clone sizes are given selectively: once, few, many, or a class where the clone is expanded.

V	J	D	size	DNA	CDR3
TRBV14	TRBJ2-1	TRBD2	-	TGTGCCAGCAGCCCAGCGGGAGTGGTCTACAATGAGCAGTTCTTC	CASSPAGVVYNEQFF
TRBV20-1	TRBJ2-1	TRBD2	-	TGCAGTGCTAGAGGTCTAGCGGGGCCTCACTACAATGAGCAGTTCTTC	CSARGLAGPHYNEQFF
TRBV24-1	TRBJ2-2	-	-	TGTGCCACCAGTAACGGGGCCGGGGAGCTGTTTTTT	CATSNGAGELFF
TRBV12-3/TRBV12-4	TRBJ2-3	-	once	TGTGCCAGCAGCCCCCTCTTGGAGCCGCAGTATTTT	CASSPLLEPQYF
TRBV12-3/TRBV12-4	TRBJ1-1	-	-	TGTGCCAGCAGCCAGGGTGACACTGAAGCTTTCTTT	CASSQGDTEAFF
TRBV29-1	TRBJ1-2	TRBD1	-	TGCAGCGTTGAAGCCCAGGGGGGGCCCTATGGCTACACCTTC	CSVEAQGGPYGYTF
TRBV7-9	TRBJ1-5	-	-	TGTGCCAGCAGTTTGGGGGGTCAGCCCCAGCATTTT	CASSLGGQPQHF
TRBV7-8	TRBJ2-5	-	-	TGTGCCAGCAGCCCCCCCGGGGCCCAAGAGACCCAGTACTTC	CASSPPGAQETQYF
TRBV19	TRBJ2-1	-	-	TGTGCCAGTTCGGTTTTTGGTGAGCAGTTCTTC	CASSVFGEQFF
TRBV18	TRBJ2-1	-	few	TGTGCCAGCTCACCAGCAGTAGGGTATGAGCAGTTCTTC	CASSPAVGYEQFF
TRBV7-9	TRBJ1-4	TRBD1	-	TGTGCCAGCAGCCCTCGGACAGGGTGGATAAAACTGTTTTTT	CASSPRTGWIKLFF
TRBV3-1	TRBJ2-1	TRBD2	-	TGTGCCAGCAGCCTCCAAACGACTTTAGCGGGAGACTACAATGAGCAGTTCTTC	CASSLQTTLAGDYNEQFF
TRBV30	TRBJ2-3	TRBD1	-	TGTGCCTGGAGCCGGACAGGGATAGATACGCAGTATTTT	CAWSRTGIDTQYF
TRBV25-1	TRBJ2-2	TRBD2	-	TGTGCCAGCAGTTTTCGACTAGCGGGAGGCAACACCGGGGAGCTGTTTTTT	CASSFRLAGGNTGELFF
TRBV5-6	TRBJ2-4	-	-	TGTGCCAGCAGCTCTAGGGACACCCATGGGAACATTCAGTACTTC	CASSSRDTHGNIQYF
TRBV11-2	TRBJ2-1	-	-	TGTGCCAGCAGCCTGAGGTACTTCCATGAGCAGTTCTTC	CASSLRYFHEQFF
TRBV2	TRBJ2-1	-	-	TGTGCCAGCTGCCTAGCTAATGAGCAGTTCTTC	CASCLANEQFF
TRBV20-1	TRBJ2-2	TRBD2	-	TGCAGTGCTAGAGCACTAGCGGGAGATCCTGGGGAGCTGTTTTTT	CSARALAGDPGELFF
TRBV9	TRBJ2-2	-	-	TGTGCCAGCAGCGCGGCTGCCACCGGGGAGCTGTTTTTT	CASSAAATGELFF
TRBV29-1	TRBJ2-7	TRBD2	-	TGCAGCGTTGAAGAATCCGGGAGGTCCTACGAGCAGTACTTC	CSVEESGRSYEQYF
TRBV27	TRBJ2-1	-	-	TGTGCCAGCAGTTTTAGCGTTGAGGACAATGAGCAGTTCTTC	CASSFSVEDNEQFF
TRBV9	TRBJ2-3	-	-	TGTGCCAGCAGCGTAACGGGAGCAGGCACAGATACGCAGTATTTT	CASSVTGAGTDTQYF
TRBV15	TRBJ2-7	TRBD2	-	TGTGCCACCAGCGGCGGACTAGCGGGACCCAAGTACTTC	CATSGGLAGPKYF
TRBV7-9	TRBJ2-1	-	-	TGTGCCAGCAGTAAAGGGGGTATTAGTTTCGGTGAGCAGTTCTTC	CASSKGGISFGEQFF
TRBV9	TRBJ2-7	-	-	TGTGCCAGCAGCGTAAGCGGGCAGTACTTC	CASSVSGQYF